The present TCR beta chain was sequenced within a study of blood T cell repertoires in COVID-19. Looking at the study overall: Sites in the United States, Italy and Spain provided acute and convalescent COVID-19 samples. The analysed material was cDNA or gDNA that came from T cells, B-cell-depleted T cells, or PBMCs.

Original methodology: Amplifying reference gene primers gave estimates of nucleated cell counts. Produced via immunoSEQ multiplex PCR; TCRdb's table is partial and in-frame only. V and J calls and clone size are as listed in that table; D and trimming were resolved from the DNA. The profile covers fewer than 500,000 clones, with 80% to 90% appearing a single time and roughly 4.3% taken by the ten largest. The CDR3 is 14 amino acids. CDR1 and CDR2 from the germline V gene are SNHLY and FYNNEI. Trimming stripped 1 base from V and 10 bases from J, with 16 bases between. This clone showed up just once. Sequenced material: peripheral blood. The V call is TRBV2, the J call TRBJ1-2; no clear D gene. The receptor was derived from a woman younger than 45 with acute or convalescent COVID-19. The CDR3 bases are TGTGCCAGCAGTGAAGAGTACAGTAAGAAGGACTACACCTTC. It is translated as CASSEEYSKKDYTF. The variable domain in full, completed from reference TRBV2 and TRBJ1-2, reads EPEVTQTPSHQVTQMGQEVILRCVPISNHLYFYWYRQILGQKVEFLVSFYNNEISEKSEIFDDQFSVERPDGSNFTLKIRSTKLEDSAMYFCASSEEYSKKDYTFGSGTRLTVV.